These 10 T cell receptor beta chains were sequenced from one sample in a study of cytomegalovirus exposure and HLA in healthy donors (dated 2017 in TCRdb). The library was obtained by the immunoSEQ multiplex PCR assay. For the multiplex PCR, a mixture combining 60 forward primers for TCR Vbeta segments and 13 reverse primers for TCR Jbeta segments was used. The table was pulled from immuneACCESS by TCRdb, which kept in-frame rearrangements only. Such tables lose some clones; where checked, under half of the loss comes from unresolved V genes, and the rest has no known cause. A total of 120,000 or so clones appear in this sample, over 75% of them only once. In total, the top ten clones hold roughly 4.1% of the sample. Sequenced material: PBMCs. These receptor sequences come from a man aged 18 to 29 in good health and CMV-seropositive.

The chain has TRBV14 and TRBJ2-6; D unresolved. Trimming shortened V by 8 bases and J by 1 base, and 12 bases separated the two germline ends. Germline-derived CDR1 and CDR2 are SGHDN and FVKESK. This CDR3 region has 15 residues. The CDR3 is CASRFSGSGANVLTF. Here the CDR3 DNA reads TGTGCCAGCCGTTTCTCAGGTTCTGGGGCCAACGTCCTGACTTTC.

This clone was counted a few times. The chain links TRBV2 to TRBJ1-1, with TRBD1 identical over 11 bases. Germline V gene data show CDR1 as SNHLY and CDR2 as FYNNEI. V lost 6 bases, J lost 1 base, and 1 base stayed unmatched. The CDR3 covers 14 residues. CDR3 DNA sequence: TGTGCCAGCAGGGGGACAGGGGGGAACACTGAAGCTTTCTTT. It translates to CASRGTGGNTEAFF.

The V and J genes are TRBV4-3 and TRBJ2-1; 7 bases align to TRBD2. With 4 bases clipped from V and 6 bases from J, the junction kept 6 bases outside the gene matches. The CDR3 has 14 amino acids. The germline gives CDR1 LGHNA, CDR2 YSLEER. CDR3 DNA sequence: TGCGCCAGCAGCCCGTCCCCGGGGGGCAATGAGCAGTTCTTC. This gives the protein CASSPSPGGNEQFF.

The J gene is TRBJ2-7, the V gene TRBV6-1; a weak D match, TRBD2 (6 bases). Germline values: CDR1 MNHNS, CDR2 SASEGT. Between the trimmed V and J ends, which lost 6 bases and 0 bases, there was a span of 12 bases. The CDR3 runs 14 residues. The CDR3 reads CASSLSGGSYEQYF. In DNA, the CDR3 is TGTGCCAGCAGCCTCTCCGGGGGCTCCTACGAGCAGTACTTC.

This chain's CDR3 is CASSLRASGGSYNEQFF. The CDR3 coding sequence is TGTGCCAGCAGCTTAAGGGCTAGCGGGGGCTCCTACAATGAGCAGTTCTTC. V is TRBV7-6 and J is TRBJ2-1, with 10 bases aligning to TRBD2. The V gene's germline CDR1 is SGHVS and CDR2 FNYEAQ. V gave up 2 bases and J gave up 0 bases; unmatched junction bases: 4. The CDR3 is made up of 17 amino acids.

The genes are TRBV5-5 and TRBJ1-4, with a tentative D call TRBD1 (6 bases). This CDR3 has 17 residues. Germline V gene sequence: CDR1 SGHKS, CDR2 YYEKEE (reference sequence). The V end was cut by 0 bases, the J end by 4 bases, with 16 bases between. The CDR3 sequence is CASSLAGEFIGNEKLFF. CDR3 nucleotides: TGTGCCAGCAGCTTGGCAGGGGAGTTTATCGGTAATGAAAAACTGTTTTTT.

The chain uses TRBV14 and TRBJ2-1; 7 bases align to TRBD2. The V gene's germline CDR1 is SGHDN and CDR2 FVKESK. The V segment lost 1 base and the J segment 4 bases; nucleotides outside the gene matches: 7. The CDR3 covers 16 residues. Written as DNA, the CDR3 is TGTGCCAGCAGCCAAGGCTGGGGGGGAGGATACAATGAGCAGTTCTTC. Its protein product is CASSQGWGGGYNEQFF.

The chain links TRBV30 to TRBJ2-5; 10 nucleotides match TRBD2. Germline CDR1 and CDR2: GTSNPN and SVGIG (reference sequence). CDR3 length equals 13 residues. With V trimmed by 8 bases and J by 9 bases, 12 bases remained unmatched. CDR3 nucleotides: TGTGCCCTTACTCTAGCGGGAGAGGCCCCCCAGTACTTC. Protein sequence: CALTLAGEAPQYF.

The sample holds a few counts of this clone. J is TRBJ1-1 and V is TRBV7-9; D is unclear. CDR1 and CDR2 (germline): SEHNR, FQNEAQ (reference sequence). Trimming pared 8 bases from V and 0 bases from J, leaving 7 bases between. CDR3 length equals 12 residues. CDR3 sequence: CASRPLNTEAFF. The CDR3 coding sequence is TGTGCCAGCCGTCCTTTGAACACTGAAGCTTTCTTT. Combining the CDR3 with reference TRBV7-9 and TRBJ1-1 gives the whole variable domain DTGVSQNPRHKITKRGQNVTFRCDPISEHNRLYWYRQTLGQGPEFLTYFQNEAQLEKSRLLSDRFSAERPKGSFSTLEIQRTEQGDSAMYLCASRPLNTEAFFGQGTRLTVV.

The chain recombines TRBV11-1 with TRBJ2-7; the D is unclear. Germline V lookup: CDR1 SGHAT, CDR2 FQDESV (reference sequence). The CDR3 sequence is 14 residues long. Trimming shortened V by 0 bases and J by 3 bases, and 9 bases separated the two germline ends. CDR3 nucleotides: TGTGCCAGCAGCTTAGCTCACAGAAACTACGAGCAGTACTTC. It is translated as CASSLAHRNYEQYF.